Shown below are 24 T cell receptor beta chains from a single sample sequenced in a study of blood T cell repertoires in COVID-19 (TCRdb year 2020). The library was produced with the immunoSEQ multiplex PCR assay. As stored in TCRdb, this immuneACCESS dataset retains in-frame rearrangements with V and J assigned. A fraction of the clones does not appear; measured against another copy, unresolved V genes explain less than half of the discrepancy, and the remainder lacks a known reason. The sample table contains approximately 280,000 clones; only one count was recorded for approximately 83% of them. Of the sample, 11% is held by the ten largest clones. Input material: peripheral blood. The receptors stem from a woman in her 70s with acute or convalescent COVID-19.

The gene calls are TRBV5-4 and TRBJ1-4; 7 bases fit TRBD1. V lost 4 bases to trimming and J lost 3 bases; unmatched junction nucleotides: 6. The CDR3 is 15 residues long. Looked up from germline, CDR1 is SGHNT and CDR2 is YYREEE (reference sequence). This chain's CDR3 is CASSHWDSSNEKLFF. Written as DNA, the CDR3 is TGTGCCAGCAGCCATTGGGACAGCTCTAATGAAAAACTGTTTTTT.

With regard to this clone: Other DNA sequences in this sample translate to the same CDR3. The V gene is TRBV12-3 or TRBV12-4, the J gene TRBJ1-5; D ambiguous. Trimming took 3 bases from V and 6 from J, leaving 9 bases between them. This CDR3 is built from 13 residues. The CDR3: CASSFGGGQPQHF. CDR3 bases: TGTGCCAGCAGTTTTGGCGGAGGTCAGCCCCAGCATTTT.

The rearrangement links TRBV5-4 to TRBJ2-5; tentatively, D is TRBD1 (5 bases). The CDR3 loop spans 14 amino acids. Germline CDR1 is SGHNT and CDR2 is YYREEE (reference sequence). Between the trimmed V and J ends, which lost 6 bases and 0 bases, there was a span of 12 bases. The CDR3 bases are TGTGCCAGCAAACCCGACAGATACCAAGAGACCCAGTACTTC. Residues: CASKPDRYQETQYF.

This clone came up once. The V call is TRBV5-1, the J call TRBJ1-2; maybe TRBD1 (5 bases). The CDR3 consists of 14 residues. Trimming left V 3 bases short and J 6 bases short, with 15 bases between. Per the germline V gene, CDR1 is SGHRS and CDR2 is YFSETQ. The CDR3 spells CASSSGDLLDGYTF. The CDR3 DNA is TGCGCCAGCAGCTCGGGGGACCTACTCGATGGCTACACCTTC.

This chain uses TRBV7-8 with TRBJ1-5; 7 bases line up with TRBD1. CDR3 length: 15 residues. Trimming removed 5 bases from V and 4 bases from J; junction bases left unmatched: 8. The germline CDR1 and CDR2 sequences are SGHVS and FQNEAQ. DNA of the CDR3: TGTGCCAGCAGCCGGGACAGACGTTTAAATCAGCCCCAGCATTTT. Translation gives CASSRDRRLNQPQHF.

This clone was detected once. The J gene is TRBJ1-2, the V gene TRBV7-2, with TRBD1 identical over 8 bases. From germline, CDR1 is SGHTA and CDR2 FQGNSA. This CDR3 spans 15 amino acids. The V segment lost 7 bases and the J segment 0 bases; nucleotides outside the gene matches: 7. CDR3 nucleotide sequence: TGTGCCAGCACCTCACGACAGGGGACTAACTATGGCTACACCTTC. Residues: CASTSRQGTNYGYTF.

This chain uses TRBV6-4 with TRBJ1-1; tentatively, D is TRBD1 (5 bases). The V end was cut by 4 bases, the J end by 7 bases, with 25 bases between. Germline CDR1 reads MRHNA; CDR2 reads SNTAGT. The CDR3 contains 17 residues. CDR3 bases: TGTGCCAGCAGTGCTCTCCGGGGCGGAGGGATAATAAATGAAGCTTTCTTT. This sequence encodes CASSALRGGGIINEAFF.

The chain has TRBV24-1 and TRBJ2-3, with 7 bases that match TRBD2. The V and J ends lost 9 bases and 0 bases, in that order; junction bases with no gene match: 11. Germline V gene lookup returns CDR1 KGHDR and CDR2 SFDVKD. CDR3 size: 16 residues. The CDR3 nucleotides read TGTGCCACCGGGGGGGGTCCAGACGCTAGCACAGATACGCAGTATTTT. Translation gives CATGGGPDASTDTQYF.

This sequence joins TRBV5-1 and TRBJ1-1, with 8 bases that match TRBD1. Germline trimming cut 0 bases from V and 3 bases from J; bases unmatched to any gene: 4. CDR3 length equals 15 residues. Germline CDR1 reads SGHRS; CDR2 reads YFSETQ. In nucleotides, the CDR3 is TGCGCCAGCAGCTTGGGGGGACAGGCCTACACTGAAGCTTTCTTT. Protein sequence: CASSLGGQAYTEAFF. Looking up the rest from reference TRBV5-1 and TRBJ1-1 gives the full variable domain: KAGVTQTPRYLIKTRGQQVTLSCSPISGHRSVSWYQQTPGQGLQFLFEYFSETQRNKGNFPGRFSGRQFSNSRSEMNVSTLELGDSALYLCASSLGGQAYTEAFFGQGTRLTVV.

J is TRBJ2-3 and V is TRBV11-2, with D maybe TRBD1 (6 bases). CDR1 SGHAT and CDR2 FQNNGV come from the germline V gene. The CDR3 contains 13 residues. The ends were cut back, 3 bases at V and 10 bases at J, with 14 bases in the middle. The CDR3 reads CASSLQGQGPQYF. The DNA of the CDR3 is TGTGCCAGCAGCTTGCAGGGTCAGGGGCCGCAGTATTTT. The whole variable domain, remainder taken from reference TRBV11-2 and TRBJ2-3, is EAGVAQSPRYKIIEKRQSVAFWCNPISGHATLYWYQQILGQGPKLLIQFQNNGVVDDSQLPKDRFSAERLKGVDSTLKIQPAKLEDSAVYLCASSLQGQGPQYFGPGTRLTVL.

The chain recombines TRBV5-1 with TRBJ2-3; possibly TRBD2 for D (6 bases). This CDR3 is built from 15 residues. The V end lost 2 bases, the J end lost 2 bases, and 12 bases lay between the germline ends. Germline CDR1 reads SGHRS; CDR2 reads YFSETQ. CDR3 in amino acids: CASSFGGAVTDTQYF. The CDR3 DNA reads TGCGCCAGCAGCTTCGGCGGGGCTGTCACAGATACGCAGTATTTT.

This clone was recorded once. The V and J genes are TRBV18 and TRBJ1-3; possible D gene TRBD1, 5 bases. Per germline, CDR1 KGHSH and CDR2 LQKENI. The CDR3 extends over 15 amino acids. Between the trimmed V and J ends, which lost 5 bases and 5 bases, there was a span of 16 bases. The CDR3 region is CASSTGQTVRNTIYF. The CDR3, as DNA: TGTGCCAGCTCAACCGGACAAACTGTGAGAAACACCATATATTTT.

This sequence joins TRBV12-1 and TRBJ1-6. TRBV12-1 is annotated as a pseudogene. The CDR3 is made up of 15 amino acids. Written as DNA, the CDR3 is TGTGCCAGCAGCTTTGCGCACGACGGGAGGTCACCCCTCCACTTT. Protein product: CASSFAHDGRSPLHF.

The chain carries TRBV27 and TRBJ1-2; D remains ambiguous. Looked up from germline, CDR1 is MNHEY and CDR2 is SMNVEV (reference sequence). V was pared by 3 bases and J by 6 bases, with 11 bases between. The CDR3 has 13 amino acids. The CDR3 DNA reads as TGTGCCAGCAGTTTCGTGGGGAGCGATGGCTACACCTTC. This sequence encodes CASSFVGSDGYTF.

J is TRBJ1-6 and V is TRBV27; weak D call: TRBD1 (6 bases). The CDR3 extends over 17 amino acids. Germline V gene data show CDR1 as MNHEY and CDR2 as SMNVEV (reference sequence). The germline V and J ends were trimmed by 6 bases and 6 bases, with 21 bases remaining between them. The CDR3: CASRIRGGAISNSPLHF. Here the CDR3 DNA reads TGTGCCAGCAGGATAAGAGGGGGTGCCATTTCTAATTCACCCCTCCACTTT.

The chain is built from TRBV7-9 and TRBJ1-1, with D hard to call. Germline assignment: CDR1 SEHNR and CDR2 FQNEAQ (reference sequence). V was trimmed by 3 bases and J by 3 bases, leaving 11 bases between them. This CDR3 has 14 residues. CDR3 region: CASSFVGGDTEAFF. The CDR3 DNA follows: TGTGCCAGCAGCTTTGTCGGCGGGGACACTGAAGCTTTCTTT.

The chain carries TRBV30 and TRBJ1-1; D call uncertain. The CDR3 totals 13 residues. Germline CDR1 GTSNPN, CDR2 SVGIG (reference sequence). With 5 bases removed from V and 5 bases from J, the gap between germline ends came to 15 bases. The CDR3 is CAWERTEGTEAFF. The CDR3 nucleotides are TGTGCCTGGGAAAGGACTGAGGGAACTGAAGCTTTCTTT.

V gene TRBV18 combines with J gene TRBJ1-1; D unclear. The CDR3 consists of 15 residues. Looked up from germline, CDR1 is KGHSH and CDR2 is LQKENI. Trimming shortened V by 5 bases and J by 1 base, and 14 bases separated the two germline ends. The CDR3 DNA reads as TGTGCCAGCTCAGCCGAGATGGAGGGGAACACTGAAGCTTTCTTT. Translating gives CASSAEMEGNTEAFF.

A few counts support this clone. V is TRBV6-6 and J is TRBJ1-5, with a weak D call TRBD1 (6 bases). The CDR3 loop spans 16 amino acids. The germline V and J ends were trimmed by 6 bases and 3 bases, with 18 bases remaining between them. From germline, CDR1 is MNHNY and CDR2 SVGAGI (reference sequence). The CDR3 nucleotides are TGTGCCAGCAGACCAGGGGTCCTGGGAATCAATCAGCCCCAGCATTTT. The encoded protein is CASRPGVLGINQPQHF.

This clone was seen more than once but under ten times. The chain combines TRBV19 with TRBJ2-4; no firm D call. Germline-derived CDR1 and CDR2 are LNHDA and SQIVND (reference sequence). Trimming took 5 bases from V and 9 from J, leaving 14 bases between them. This CDR3 spans 13 amino acids. Here the CDR3 reads CASSPRERSIQYF. In DNA form, the CDR3 reads TGTGCCAGTAGTCCGCGCGAGCGATCCATTCAGTACTTC. The full variable domain, in which reference TRBV19 and TRBJ2-4 provide the parts outside the CDR3, is DGGITQSPKYLFRKEGQNVTLSCEQNLNHDAMYWYRQDPGQGLRLIYYSQIVNDFQKGDIAEGYSVSREKKESFPLTVTSAQKNPTAFYLCASSPRERSIQYFGAGTRLSVL.

This clone was recorded once. The genes are TRBV5-4 and TRBJ1-1; 8 nucleotides line up with TRBD1. From germline, CDR1 is SGHNT and CDR2 YYREEE (reference sequence). The CDR3 runs 15 residues. The V gene end was trimmed by 7 bases and the J gene end by 3 bases; junction bases not matched to a gene: 11. The CDR3 DNA reads TGTGCCAGCGGCCGGGCCAGGGGGCGCGACACTGAAGCTTTCTTT. This encodes CASGRARGRDTEAFF.

Concerning this clone itself: This same CDR3 is encoded by further DNA sequences in the sample. The chain is built from TRBV5-1 and TRBJ1-4; D might be TRBD1 (5 bases). Trimming removed 4 bases from V and 0 bases from J, with 10 bases in between. This CDR3 is 15 amino acids long. The germline gives CDR1 SGHRS, CDR2 YFSETQ. The CDR3 protein is CASSTGRTTNEKLFF. CDR3 DNA sequence: TGCGCCAGCAGCACAGGACGTACAACTAATGAAAAACTGTTTTTT.

CDR3 sequence reads: CASSLRTGGVGAKNIQYF. CDR3 bases: TGTGCCAGCAGCTTGAGGACAGGGGGCGTTGGAGCCAAAAACATTCAGTACTTC. The rearrangement joins TRBV11-2 to TRBJ2-4; TRBD1 aligns across 11 bases. Germline trimming cut 3 bases from V and 0 bases from J; bases unmatched to any gene: 7. Germline V lookup: CDR1 SGHAT, CDR2 FQNNGV. There are 18 residues in the CDR3.

The chain couples TRBV4-1 to TRBJ2-3, with a tentative D call TRBD1 (6 bases). Trimming pared 4 bases from V and 5 bases from J, leaving 16 bases between. The CDR3 is 15 residues long. Per germline, CDR1 MGHRA and CDR2 YSYEKL. CDR3 amino acids: CASSRGQGWGDTQYF. The CDR3 DNA is TGCGCCAGCAGCCGGGGGCAGGGGTGGGGAGATACGCAGTATTTT.